Described below is a single T cell receptor (beta chain) sequence and its context. Researchers ran the PCR with 60 Vbeta and 13 Jbeta primers. The data were produced by immunoSEQ multiplex PCR, yet TCRdb's version contains in-frame clones alone and is incomplete. The table records a few hundred thousand clones, roughly 81% of them present only once. The sample is drawn from a study of cytomegalovirus exposure and HLA in healthy donors. The CDR3 is 16 amino acids. Germline V gives CDR1 MGHDK, CDR2 SYGVNS. The J segment lost 2 bases and the V segment lost 5 bases, leaving 3 bases of the junction unmatched.

The sequencing input was PBMCs. The rearrangement uses TRBV25-1 and TRBJ2-2, with TRBD2 matching over 12 bases. The TCR originated in a woman aged 35 to 49 in good health and CMV-seropositive. The CDR3 DNA is TGTGCCAGCAGTCGGACTAGCGGGACTAACACCGGGGAGCTGTTTTTT. It encodes CASSRTSGTNTGELFF.